The following is a T cell receptor beta chain sequence with its context. Antigen unknown. The germline gives CDR1 SGDLS, CDR2 YYNGEE. The CDR3 is made up of 15 amino acids. V gave up 3 bases and J gave up 0 bases, with 10 bases separating them. The source of the sample is a study of neoadjuvant nivolumab and ipilimumab in lung cancer. Study details: Nivolumab 3 mg/kg was given days 1, 15 and 29, plus ipilimumab 1 mg/kg day 1 in combination. The study, taken as a whole, reports: From pretherapy to surgery, tumor richness and clonality rose with dual therapy. Resected tumors had greater TCR richness and clonality than uninvolved lung. Higher pretherapy blood TCR richness went with higher resected-tumor richness.

Libraries were prepared by immunoSEQ multiplex PCR; TCRdb keeps only in-frame clonotypes and omits some of them. The table has some 17,000 clones, less than 85% seen once. The chain joins TRBV9 to TRBJ2-1; unclear D gene. The sequenced sample was tumor tissue, obtained after neoadjuvant nivolumab, alone or with ipilimumab, at or shortly before surgery. This receptor was obtained from an adult with non-small cell lung cancer. CDR3 amino acids: CASSGVLNSYNEQFF. CDR3 sequence (DNA): TGTGCCAGCAGCGGGGTCCTGAACTCCTACAATGAGCAGTTCTTC.